This is a list of T cell receptor beta chains from one sample in a study of radiation and T cells in renal cell carcinoma. Generated by immunoSEQ multiplex PCR, the TCRdb table keeps only in-frame clones and is missing some. The sample has roughly 21,000 clones, around half seen once. The sequencing used tumor tissue, collected from a patient whose treatment was nephrectomy without radiotherapy. The receptors were gathered from a human donor with renal cell carcinoma. The CDR3 runs from the conserved cysteine through the conserved F or W. D genes are given only for firm matches. Clone size is not always given. Where it is, it says once, few, many or a class for expanded clones.

V gene	J gene	clone size	D gene	CDR3 DNA	CDR3 protein
TRBV15	TRBJ2-7	.	TRBD2	TGTGCCACCAGCCCCCGCGGCGGGGGGGCCTACGAGCAGTACTTC	CATSPRGGGAYEQYF
TRBV6-5	TRBJ1-3	.	.	TGTGCCAGCAGCCTCAGGGGTTCTGGAAACACCATATATTTT	CASSLRGSGNTIYF
TRBV19	TRBJ2-7	.	.	TGTGCCAGTAGTGCTGGTTCCTCCTACGAGCAGTACTTC	CASSAGSSYEQYF
TRBV10-3	TRBJ2-6	.	.	TGTGCCATCAGTGAGGGAAAGGGGAATGGGGCCAACGTCCTGACTTTC	CAISEGKGNGANVLTF
TRBV4-2	TRBJ1-2	few	.	TGTGCCAGCAGCCAAGATAATATGGGCTTCCCCAACTATGGCTACACCTTC	CASSQDNMGFPNYGYTF
TRBV11-2	TRBJ2-7	few	.	TGTGCCAGCAGCCCACCGGGGGGCAGGGCCTACGAGCAGTACTTC	CASSPPGGRAYEQYF
TRBV5-6	TRBJ2-1	.	.	TGTGCCAGCAGCTTGAGGGTTGAGTTCTACAATGAGCAGTTCTTC	CASSLRVEFYNEQFF
TRBV14	TRBJ2-3	few	.	TGTGCCAGCAGCCAGCGGCCAAATACGCAGTATTTT	CASSQRPNTQYF
TRBV7-2	TRBJ2-7	.	.	TGTGCCAGCAGCCGGGACCTATACTACGAGCAGTACTTC	CASSRDLYYEQYF
TRBV5-1	TRBJ1-1	.	.	TGCGCCAGCACCCAGAGTGGGTCGCAGAACACTGAAGCTTTCTTT	CASTQSGSQNTEAFF
TRBV7-2	TRBJ2-5	.	.	TGTGCCAGCAGCGTCTCGTACCAAGAGACCCAGTACTTC	CASSVSYQETQYF
TRBV9	TRBJ1-2	.	.	TGTGCCAGCAACCCTCGGGCCAGCTCTAACTATGGCTACACCTTC	CASNPRASSNYGYTF
TRBV5-1	TRBJ1-2	.	.	TGCGCCAGCAGCCTCCTCACGGAGGGCTATGGCTACACCTTC	CASSLLTEGYGYTF
TRBV5-4	TRBJ2-3	.	TRBD2	TGTGCCAGCAGCGCGCCGGGACTAGCGACAGATACGCAGTATTTT	CASSAPGLATDTQYF
TRBV7-2	TRBJ2-4	once	TRBD1	TGTGCCAGCAGCTGGGACCGACAGGGGCAACAGTACTTC	CASSWDRQGQQYF
TRBV11-3	TRBJ2-1	.	TRBD2	TGTGCCAGCAGCTTATCTAGCGGGGGGCGTTACAATGAGCAGTTCTTC	CASSLSSGGRYNEQFF
TRBV9	TRBJ1-2	.	.	TGTGCCAGCAGCGTAGAAGGTCGGGGGCTAGGTAACTATGGCTACACCTTC	CASSVEGRGLGNYGYTF
TRBV5-1	TRBJ1-5	.	.	TGCGCCAGCAGCAGGGACCCGGGCAATCAGCCCCAGCATTTT	CASSRDPGNQPQHF
TRBV15	TRBJ1-5	.	.	TGTGCCACCAGCAGAGGACAGATATTCAATCAGCCCCAGCATTTT	CATSRGQIFNQPQHF
TRBV10-3	TRBJ1-2	few	TRBD1	TGTGCCATCAGCGGACAGGCGGGTGGCTACACCTTC	CAISGQAGGYTF
TRBV10-3	TRBJ1-1	.	.	TGTGCCATCAGTGAGTCGACGGCGGGGGAAGCTTTCTTT	CAISESTAGEAFF
TRBV5-1	TRBJ2-7	.	TRBD2	TGCGCCAGTAAAAGGGGACTAAACTACGAGCAGTACTTC	CASKRGLNYEQYF
TRBV7-2	TRBJ2-7	.	.	TGTGCCAGCAGCTTGAATGCCGGTTCCTACGAGCAGTACTTC	CASSLNAGSYEQYF
TRBV10-1	TRBJ1-3	.	.	TGCGCCAGCAGTGAGTCAACAGCCTCTGGAAACACCATATATTTT	CASSESTASGNTIYF
TRBV15	TRBJ1-5	large	TRBD1	TGTGCCACCAGCGCCCCGGGACAGGGGACGCCATCCCAGCATTTT	CATSAPGQGTPSQHF
TRBV4-3	TRBJ2-1	.	TRBD2	TGCGCCAGCAGCCAAGATGGCGGGGGGGCTGATGAGCAGTTCTTC	CASSQDGGGADEQFF
TRBV19	TRBJ1-6	.	.	TGTGCCAGTAGTCTCCCGACAGGAAAAACGAGCTCCTATAATTCACCCCTCCACTTT	CASSLPTGKTSSYNSPLHF
TRBV7-2	TRBJ2-3	once	.	TGTGCCAGCGGACAGACCACAGATACGCAGTATTTT	CASGQTTDTQYF
TRBV19	TRBJ2-7	.	.	TGTGCCAGTAGTATAGATCTTGGCACCTCCTACGAGCAGTACTTC	CASSIDLGTSYEQYF